Following are 10 T cell receptor beta chains from one sample sequenced in a study of shared clonotypes between healthy human individuals (dated by TCRdb to 2020 to 2021). Library creation used the immunoSEQ multiplex PCR assay. TCRdb holds this immuneACCESS table with in-frame rearrangements only. Some clones are missing; in checked studies, unresolved V genes explain under half, and the rest has no known cause. In all, the sample holds about 600,000 clones, and roughly 79% of those were seen once. The biggest ten clones account for approximately 12% of the sample. The sample taken for sequencing was PBMCs. The origin of the receptors is a woman in her thirties or forties in good health. Some clones in this sample may be carry-over from other donors' samples.

V is TRBV5-6 and J is TRBJ2-7, with 9 bases lining up with TRBD1. In germline, CDR1 is SGHDT, CDR2 YYEEEE. V lost 3 bases and J lost 3; bases outside the gene matches: 7. CDR3 size: 15 residues. The CDR3 loop is CASSSPAGQGYEQYF. DNA of the CDR3: TGTGCCAGCAGCTCGCCGGCGGGACAGGGCTACGAGCAGTACTTC.

This chain uses TRBV10-3 with TRBJ2-7; the D gene is possibly TRBD2 (6 bases). V was shortened by 2 bases and J by 3 bases, with 14 bases between the two germline ends. The CDR3 runs 15 residues. Per the germline V gene, CDR1 is ENHRY and CDR2 is SYGVKD. The CDR3 bases are TGTGCCATCAGTGAGGGGGCTAGCGCGGGCTACGAGCAGTACTTC. Translating it yields CAISEGASAGYEQYF.

The genes are TRBV7-8 and TRBJ2-1; TRBD2 might be the D (6 bases). The V gene lost 3 bases and the J gene lost 7 bases, with 19 bases spanning the gap. The CDR3 extends over 16 amino acids. Germline V gene sequence: CDR1 SGHVS, CDR2 FQNEAQ. The CDR3 protein is CASSLVRDSLSNEQFF. DNA of the CDR3: TGTGCCAGCAGCTTGGTGCGGGACTCCCTTAGTAATGAGCAGTTCTTC.

This clone was observed a handful of times. V is TRBV5-6 and J is TRBJ2-1; TRBD2 matches at 9 bases. The CDR3 totals 15 residues. The germline V gene has CDR1 SGHDT and CDR2 YYEEEE. The junction had 13 bases not matched to a gene; V was cut back by 0 bases and J by 15 bases. CDR3 amino acids: CASSLGVSGSRRLFF. The CDR3 DNA sequence: TGTGCCAGCAGCTTGGGGGTTAGCGGGAGTAGGCGGCTGTTCTTC.

This clone was recorded at least ten times. The chain combines TRBV10-1 with TRBJ1-5, with a possible D match to TRBD1 (6 bases). Germline CDR1 and CDR2: WNHNN and SYGVQD (reference sequence). V gave up 4 bases and J gave up 6 bases, with 13 bases separating them. This CDR3 has 14 amino acids. The CDR3 protein is CASSASGEGQPQHF. CDR3 nucleotide sequence: TGCGCCAGCAGTGCTTCAGGGGAGGGTCAGCCCCAGCATTTT.

The chain couples TRBV6-1 to TRBJ2-5, with D perhaps matching TRBD2 (5 bases). Trimming pared 6 bases from V and 0 bases from J, leaving 8 bases between. The CDR3 contains 13 residues. The germline V gene has CDR1 MNHNS and CDR2 SASEGT. CDR3 DNA sequence: TGTGCCAGCAGCCGAGGGAACCAAGAGACCCAGTACTTC. Translated, it gives CASSRGNQETQYF.

The rearrangement links TRBV5-1 to TRBJ1-2; 11 nucleotides agree with TRBD1. The trim removed 4 bases at V and 3 bases at J, leaving 5 bases unmatched. Germline CDR1 is SGHRS and CDR2 is YFSETQ. The CDR3 covers 15 residues. DNA of the CDR3: TGCGCCAGCAGCGCCGGACAGGGGGCGGACTATGGCTACACCTTC. This codes for CASSAGQGADYGYTF. Drawing the rest from reference TRBV5-1 and TRBJ1-2, the complete variable domain is KAGVTQTPRYLIKTRGQQVTLSCSPISGHRSVSWYQQTPGQGLQFLFEYFSETQRNKGNFPGRFSGRQFSNSRSEMNVSTLELGDSALYLCASSAGQGADYGYTFGSGTRLTVV.

This clone has just a few counts. This rearrangement joins TRBV7-6 to TRBJ1-2; 9 bases align to TRBD1. Losses at the gene ends were 5 bases for V and 6 bases for J; bases not matched to a gene: 7. The CDR3 loop spans 14 amino acids. CDR1 SGHVS and CDR2 FNYEAQ come from the germline V gene. CDR3 DNA sequence: TGTGCCAGCAGCCCAACGGGACAGGGCCATGGCTACACCTTC. Its translation is CASSPTGQGHGYTF.

The chain uses TRBV2 and TRBJ1-4; no firm D call. V lost 7 bases and J 5 bases, leaving 11 bases between the germline ends. Germline-derived CDR1 and CDR2 are SNHLY and FYNNEI. The CDR3 length is 13 residues. The CDR3 reads CASTGLGNEKLFF. CDR3 DNA: TGTGCCAGCACCGGGTTGGGAAATGAAAAACTGTTTTTT.

The rearrangement uses TRBV4-3 and TRBJ2-7; TRBD2 matches at 11 bases. The CDR3 contains 15 residues. CDR1 LGHNA and CDR2 YSLEER come from the germline V gene. V dropped 3 bases and J dropped 2; count of bases not matched to a gene: 3. CDR3: CASSHGTSGAYEQYF. CDR3 DNA sequence: TGCGCCAGCAGCCACGGGACTAGCGGCGCCTACGAGCAGTACTTC.